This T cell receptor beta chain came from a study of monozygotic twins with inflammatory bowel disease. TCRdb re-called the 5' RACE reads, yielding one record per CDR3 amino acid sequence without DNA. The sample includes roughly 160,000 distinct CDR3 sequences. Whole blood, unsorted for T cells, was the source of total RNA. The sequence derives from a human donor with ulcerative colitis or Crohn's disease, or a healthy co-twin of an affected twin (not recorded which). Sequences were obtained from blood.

The CDR3 sequence is CASSPPIEGEQYF. J is TRBJ2-7 and V is TRBV18; the D call from TCRdb, TRBD2, cannot be confirmed without DNA. This CDR3 region has 13 residues. Per the germline V gene, CDR1 is KGHSH and CDR2 is LQKENI.